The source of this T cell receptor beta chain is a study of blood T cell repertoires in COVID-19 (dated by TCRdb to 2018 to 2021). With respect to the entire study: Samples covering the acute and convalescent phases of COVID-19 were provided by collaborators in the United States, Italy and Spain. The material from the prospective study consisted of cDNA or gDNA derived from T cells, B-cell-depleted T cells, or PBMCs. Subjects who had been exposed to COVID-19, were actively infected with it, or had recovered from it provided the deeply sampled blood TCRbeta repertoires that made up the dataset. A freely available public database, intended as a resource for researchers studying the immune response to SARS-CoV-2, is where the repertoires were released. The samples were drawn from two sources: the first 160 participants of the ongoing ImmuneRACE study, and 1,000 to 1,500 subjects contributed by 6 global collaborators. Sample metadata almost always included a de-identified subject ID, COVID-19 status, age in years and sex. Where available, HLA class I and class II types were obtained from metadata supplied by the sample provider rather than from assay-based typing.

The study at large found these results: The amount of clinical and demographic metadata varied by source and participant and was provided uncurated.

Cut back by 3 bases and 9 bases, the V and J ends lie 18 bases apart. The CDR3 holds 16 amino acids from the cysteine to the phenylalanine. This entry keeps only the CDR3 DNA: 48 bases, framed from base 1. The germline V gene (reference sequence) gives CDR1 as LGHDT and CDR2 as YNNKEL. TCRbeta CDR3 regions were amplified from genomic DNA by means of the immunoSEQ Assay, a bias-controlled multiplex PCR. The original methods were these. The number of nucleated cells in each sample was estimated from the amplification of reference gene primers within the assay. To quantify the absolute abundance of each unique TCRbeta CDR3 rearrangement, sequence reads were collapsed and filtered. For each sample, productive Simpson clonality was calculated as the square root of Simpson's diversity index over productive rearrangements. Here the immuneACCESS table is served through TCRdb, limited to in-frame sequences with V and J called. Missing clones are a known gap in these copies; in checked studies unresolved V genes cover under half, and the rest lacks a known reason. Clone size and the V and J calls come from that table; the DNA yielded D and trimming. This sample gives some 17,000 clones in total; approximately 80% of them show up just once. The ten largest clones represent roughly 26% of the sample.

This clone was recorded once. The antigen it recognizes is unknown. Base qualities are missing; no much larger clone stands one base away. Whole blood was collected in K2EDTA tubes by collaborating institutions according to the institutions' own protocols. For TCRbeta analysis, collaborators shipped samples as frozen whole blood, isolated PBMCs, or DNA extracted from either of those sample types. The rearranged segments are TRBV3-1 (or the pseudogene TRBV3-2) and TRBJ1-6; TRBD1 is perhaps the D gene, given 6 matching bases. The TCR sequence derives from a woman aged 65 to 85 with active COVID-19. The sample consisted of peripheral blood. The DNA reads TGTGCCAGCAGCCAGGGGGCCCTCGCGCCAATTTCACCCCTCCACTTT. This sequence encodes CASSQGALAPISPLHF.